The present TCR beta chain was sequenced within a study of cytomegalovirus exposure and HLA in healthy donors. Findings and limits, study-wide: One variant, a missense change in DCLRE1C, was linked in a later analysis to TCR beta V- and J-gene trimming.

On this clone itself: Its antigen is currently unknown.

In germline, CDR1 is SNHLY, CDR2 FYNNEI. The CDR3 has 18 residues. V shed 5 bases, J shed 5 bases, and the junction held 19 bases outside the gene matches. The PCR employed 60 Vbeta primers together with 13 Jbeta primers. Assay used: immunoSEQ multiplex PCR; TCRdb lists only in-frame clones, some missing. The sample consists of about 150,000 clones, approximately 80% of them appearing once. The chain combines TRBV2 with TRBJ1-2; 8 bases match TRBD1. This receptor was obtained from a woman in her 40s in good health and CMV-seronegative. The material sequenced was PBMCs. CDR3 amino acids: CASSYAAAGGPKGYGYTF. DNA of the CDR3: TGTGCCAGCAGTTACGCAGCGGCAGGGGGCCCTAAAGGGTATGGCTACACCTTC.